The entry below gives a single T cell receptor beta chain sequence along with its context. Its antigen remains unidentified. The sample belongs to a study of T cells in Graves' hyperthyroidism and ophthalmopathy. Study conclusions and caveats: Peripheral blood also featured most of the thyroid clonotypes expanded above 0.001. Ophthalmopathy could be told apart from stable hyperthyroidism with a 13 V-J model.

Using RNA transcripts as the source, TCR beta CDR3 regions were amplified. The TCR CDR3 was amplified in a first-round RT-PCR using the HTBI primer set. TCRdb itself ran the multiplex PCR reads through MiXCR, one entry per CDR3 protein. Of some 490,000 distinct CDR3 sequences in the sample, roughly 23% were seen once. Germline-derived CDR1 and CDR2 are SGHNT and YYREEE (reference sequence). J lost 8 bases, V lost 7 bases, and 14 bases had no gene match. CDR3 length: 14 amino acids. Diagnostic decisions used clinical symptoms, serum thyroxine and TRAb, thyroid ultrasound and orbital computed tomography.

The material sequenced was blood. The sequence derives from a woman in her 70s with Graves' ophthalmopathy. The chain employs TRBV5-4 and TRBJ1-1, with 7 nucleotides matching TRBD1. As DNA, the CDR3 is TGTGCCAGCGGCGCGGGACAGCCGGGGAGGGAAGCTTTCTTT. It yields the protein CASGAGQPGREAFF.